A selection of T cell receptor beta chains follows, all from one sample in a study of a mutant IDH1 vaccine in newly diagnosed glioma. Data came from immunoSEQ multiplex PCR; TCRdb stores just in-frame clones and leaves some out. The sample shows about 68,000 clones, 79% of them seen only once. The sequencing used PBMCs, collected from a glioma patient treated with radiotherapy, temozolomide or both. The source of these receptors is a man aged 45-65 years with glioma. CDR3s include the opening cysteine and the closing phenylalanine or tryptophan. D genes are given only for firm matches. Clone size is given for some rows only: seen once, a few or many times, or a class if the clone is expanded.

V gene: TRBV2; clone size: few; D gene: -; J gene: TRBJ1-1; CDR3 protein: CAPKGPMNTEAFF; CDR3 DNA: TGTGCCCCTAAGGGGCCGATGAACACTGAAGCTTTCTTT
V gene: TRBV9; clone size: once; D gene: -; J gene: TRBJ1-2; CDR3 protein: CASSKEGTVLNYGYTF; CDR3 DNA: TGTGCCAGCAGCAAAGAGGGAACAGTCCTAAACTATGGCTACACCTTC
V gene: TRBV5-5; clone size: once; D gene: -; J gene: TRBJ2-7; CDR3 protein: CASSLAGPRDYEQYF; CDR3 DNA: TGTGCCAGCAGCTTGGCCGGGCCCAGGGACTACGAGCAGTACTTC
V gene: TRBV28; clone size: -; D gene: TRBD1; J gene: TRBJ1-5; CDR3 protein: CASRPRKGADLFGSNQPQHF; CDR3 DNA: TGTGCCAGCCGCCCCCGTAAGGGGGCTGACTTGTTTGGTAGCAATCAGCCCCAGCATTTT
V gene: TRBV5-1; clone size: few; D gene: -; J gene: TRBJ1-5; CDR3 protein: CASSIVPDNQPQHF; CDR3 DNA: TGCGCCAGCAGCATTGTCCCAGATAATCAGCCCCAGCATTTT
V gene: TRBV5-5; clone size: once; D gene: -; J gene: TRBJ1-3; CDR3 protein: CASSRDYSGNTIYF; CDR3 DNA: TGTGCCAGCAGCCGGGACTACTCTGGAAACACCATATATTTT
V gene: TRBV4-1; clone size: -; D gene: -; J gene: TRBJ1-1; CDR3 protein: CASSQETRGTEAFF; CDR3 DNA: TGCGCCAGCAGCCAAGAAACGCGGGGCACTGAAGCTTTCTTT
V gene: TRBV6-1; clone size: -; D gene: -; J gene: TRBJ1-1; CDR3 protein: CASTDDRGTEAFF; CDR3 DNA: TGTGCCAGCACTGACGACCGAGGCACTGAAGCTTTCTTT
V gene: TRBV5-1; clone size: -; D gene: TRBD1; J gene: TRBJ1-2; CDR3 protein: CASSKGQGRNDYGYTF; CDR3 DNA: TGCGCCAGCAGCAAAGGACAGGGGAGGAATGACTATGGCTACACCTTC
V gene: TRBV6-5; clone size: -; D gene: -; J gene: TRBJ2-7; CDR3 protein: CASSLLYEQYF; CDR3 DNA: TGTGCCAGCAGCTTACTTTACGAGCAGTACTTC
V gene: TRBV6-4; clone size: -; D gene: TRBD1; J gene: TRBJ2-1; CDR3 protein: CASSPHEKTGSNEQFF; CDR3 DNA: TGTGCCAGCAGCCCACATGAGAAGACAGGGAGCAATGAGCAGTTCTTC
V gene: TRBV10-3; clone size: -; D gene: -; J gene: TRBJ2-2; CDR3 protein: CAITAEWGELFF; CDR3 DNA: TGTGCCATCACTGCCGAATGGGGGGAGCTGTTTTTT
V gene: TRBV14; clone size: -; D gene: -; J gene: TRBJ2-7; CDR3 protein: CASSHSYDTTYEQYF; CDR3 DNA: TGTGCCAGCAGCCACTCTTACGACACCACCTACGAGCAGTACTTC
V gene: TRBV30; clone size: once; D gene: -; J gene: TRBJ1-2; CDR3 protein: CAWSNVWRGVNYGYTF; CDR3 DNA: TGTGCCTGGAGTAACGTATGGAGGGGGGTTAACTATGGCTACACCTTC
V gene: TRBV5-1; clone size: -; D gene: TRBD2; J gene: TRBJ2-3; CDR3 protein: CASSLAKWEGRTDTQYF; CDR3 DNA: TGCGCCAGCAGCTTGGCCAAATGGGAGGGGCGCACAGATACGCAGTATTTT
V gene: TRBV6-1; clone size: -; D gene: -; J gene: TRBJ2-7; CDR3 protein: CASSEPHVEYF; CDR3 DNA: TGTGCCAGCAGTGAACCTCATGTGGAGTACTTC
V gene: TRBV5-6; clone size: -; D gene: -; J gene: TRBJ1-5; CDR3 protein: CASSLGGWGNQPQHF; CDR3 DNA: TGTGCCAGCAGCTTGGGAGGGTGGGGCAATCAGCCCCAGCATTTT
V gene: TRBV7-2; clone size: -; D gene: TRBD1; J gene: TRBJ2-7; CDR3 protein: CASSLFYGTDLYEQYF; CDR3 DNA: TGTGCCAGCAGCTTATTTTATGGGACAGACCTCTACGAGCAGTACTTC
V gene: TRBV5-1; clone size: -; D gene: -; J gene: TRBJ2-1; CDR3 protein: CASSLANWDEQFF; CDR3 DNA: TGCGCCAGCAGCCTCGCAAACTGGGATGAGCAGTTCTTC
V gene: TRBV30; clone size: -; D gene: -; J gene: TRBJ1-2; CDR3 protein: CAWSPRGPEGGYTF; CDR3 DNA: TGTGCCTGGAGCCCTCGGGGTCCTGAAGGGGGCTACACCTTC
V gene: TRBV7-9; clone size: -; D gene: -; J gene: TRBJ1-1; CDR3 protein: CASSQNRGLWNTEAFF; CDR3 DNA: TGTGCCAGCAGCCAGAATAGAGGGCTGTGGAACACTGAAGCTTTCTTT
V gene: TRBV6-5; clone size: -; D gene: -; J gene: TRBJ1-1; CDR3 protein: CASTFGGGTEAFF; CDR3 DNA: TGTGCCAGCACTTTTGGGGGGGGGACTGAAGCTTTCTTT
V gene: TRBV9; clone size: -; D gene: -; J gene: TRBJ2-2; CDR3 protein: CASSHLRGVDTGELFF; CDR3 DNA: TGTGCCAGCAGCCACCTCAGGGGGGTTGACACCGGGGAGCTGTTTTTT
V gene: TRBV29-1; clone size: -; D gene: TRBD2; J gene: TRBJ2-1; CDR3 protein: CSVDAGGRYNEQFF; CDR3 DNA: TGCAGCGTTGATGCGGGGGGGCGCTACAATGAGCAGTTCTTC
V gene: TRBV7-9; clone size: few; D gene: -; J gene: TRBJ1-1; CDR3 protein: CASTKVGQTEAFF; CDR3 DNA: TGTGCCAGCACCAAGGTCGGGCAGACTGAAGCTTTCTTT
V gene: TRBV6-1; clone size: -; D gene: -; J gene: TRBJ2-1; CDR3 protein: CASAGTQQFF; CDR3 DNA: TGTGCCAGCGCCGGGACTCAGCAGTTCTTC
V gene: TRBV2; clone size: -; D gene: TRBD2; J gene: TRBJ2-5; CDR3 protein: CASKKGGGAGETQYF; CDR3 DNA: TGTGCCAGCAAGAAGGGCGGGGGGGCCGGAGAGACCCAGTACTTC
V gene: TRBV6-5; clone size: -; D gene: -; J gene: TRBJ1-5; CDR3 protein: CASSSRGQPQHF; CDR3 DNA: TGTGCCAGCAGTTCCCGAGGGCAGCCCCAGCATTTT
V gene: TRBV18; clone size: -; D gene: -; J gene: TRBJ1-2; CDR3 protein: CASSQQTFGRGDGYTF; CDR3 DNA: TGTGCCAGCTCACAACAAACCTTCGGCAGGGGAGATGGCTACACCTTC
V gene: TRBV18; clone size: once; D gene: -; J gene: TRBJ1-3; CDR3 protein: CASSPDQAAIYF; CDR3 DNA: TGTGCCAGCTCACCAGACCAGGCGGCCATATATTTT
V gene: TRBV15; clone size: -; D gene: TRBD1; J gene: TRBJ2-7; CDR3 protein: CATSRDRPPGRTGEQYF; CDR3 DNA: TGTGCCACCAGCAGAGATCGGCCCCCGGGACGGACAGGAGAGCAGTACTTC
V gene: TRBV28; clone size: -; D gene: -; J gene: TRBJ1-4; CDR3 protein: CASSLFLSEKLFF; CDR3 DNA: TGTGCCAGCAGTTTATTCCTAAGCGAAAAACTGTTTTTT
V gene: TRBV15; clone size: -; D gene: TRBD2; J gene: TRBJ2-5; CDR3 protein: CATSPQRGDGETQYF; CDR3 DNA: TGTGCCACCAGCCCCCAGCGGGGGGACGGGGAGACCCAGTACTTC
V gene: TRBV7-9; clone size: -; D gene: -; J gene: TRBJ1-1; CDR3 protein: CASSLAPEAFF; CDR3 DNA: TGTGCCAGCAGCTTAGCACCTGAAGCTTTCTTT
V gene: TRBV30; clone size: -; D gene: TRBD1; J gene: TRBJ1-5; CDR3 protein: CAWSTAGGQPQHF; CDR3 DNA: TGTGCCTGGAGTACGGCAGGGGGTCAGCCCCAGCATTTT
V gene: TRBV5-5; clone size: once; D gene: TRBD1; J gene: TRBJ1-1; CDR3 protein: CASSSGQSFGNTEAFF; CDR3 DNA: TGTGCCAGCAGCTCGGGACAGTCCTTCGGGAACACTGAAGCTTTCTTT
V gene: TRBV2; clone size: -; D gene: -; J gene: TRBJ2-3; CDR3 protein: CASSEALDWRKRTDTQYF; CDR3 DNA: TGTGCCAGCAGTGAAGCGCTGGATTGGCGCAAACGGACAGATACGCAGTATTTT
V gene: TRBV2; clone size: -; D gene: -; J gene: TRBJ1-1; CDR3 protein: CASSGTLRGTEAFF; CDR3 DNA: TGTGCCAGCAGTGGGACCCTGAGGGGCACTGAAGCTTTCTTT
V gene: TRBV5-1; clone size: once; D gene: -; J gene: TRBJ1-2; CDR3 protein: CASSSNSGAGGGYTF; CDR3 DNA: TGCGCCAGCAGCTCTAACTCAGGGGCTGGGGGGGGCTACACCTTC
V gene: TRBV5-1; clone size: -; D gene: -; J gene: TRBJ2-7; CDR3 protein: CASKEGVGYEQYF; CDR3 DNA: TGCGCCAGCAAAGAGGGAGTTGGCTACGAGCAGTACTTC
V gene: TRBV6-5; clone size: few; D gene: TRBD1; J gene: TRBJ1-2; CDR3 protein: CASSPREGANGYTF; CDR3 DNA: TGTGCCAGCAGCCCCCGGGAGGGGGCAAATGGCTACACCTTC
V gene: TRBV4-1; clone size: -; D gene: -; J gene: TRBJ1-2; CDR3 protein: CASSQWGAYGYTF; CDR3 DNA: TGCGCCAGCAGCCAATGGGGCGCCTATGGCTACACCTTC
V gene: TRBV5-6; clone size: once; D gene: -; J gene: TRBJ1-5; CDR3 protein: CASSFDGSSHQPQHF; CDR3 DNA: TGTGCCAGCAGCTTTGACGGTTCCAGCCATCAGCCCCAGCATTTT
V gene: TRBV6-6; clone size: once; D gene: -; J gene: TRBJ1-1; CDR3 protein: CAARGAEAFF; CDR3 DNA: TGTGCCGCTAGGGGGGCTGAAGCTTTCTTT
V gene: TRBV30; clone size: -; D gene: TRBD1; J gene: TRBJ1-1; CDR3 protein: CAWSPRGDSAFF; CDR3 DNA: TGTGCCTGGAGCCCCCGGGGGGACAGCGCTTTCTTT
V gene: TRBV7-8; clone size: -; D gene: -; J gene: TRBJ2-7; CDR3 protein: CASSRQGGGEQYF; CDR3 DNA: TGTGCCAGCAGCCGCCAGGGGGGCGGCGAGCAGTACTTC
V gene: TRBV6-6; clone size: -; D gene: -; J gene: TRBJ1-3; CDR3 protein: CASSSEQYSGNTIYF; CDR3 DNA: TGTGCCAGCAGCTCCGAGCAATACTCTGGAAACACCATATATTTT
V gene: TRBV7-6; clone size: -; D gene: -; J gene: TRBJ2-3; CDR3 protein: CASSPTGGGMTDTQYF; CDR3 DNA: TGTGCCAGCAGCCCAACGGGGGGCGGGATGACAGATACGCAGTATTTT
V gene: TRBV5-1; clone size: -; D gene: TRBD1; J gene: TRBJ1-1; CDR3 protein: CASSSQGQGYTEAFF; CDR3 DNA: TGCGCCAGCAGCTCTCAGGGACAGGGGTACACTGAAGCTTTCTTT
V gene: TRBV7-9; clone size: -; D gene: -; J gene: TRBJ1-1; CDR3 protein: CASSLDFQGGTEAFF; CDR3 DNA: TGTGCCAGCAGCTTAGACTTCCAGGGCGGCACTGAAGCTTTCTTT
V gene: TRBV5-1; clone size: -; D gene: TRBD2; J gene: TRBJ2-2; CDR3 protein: CASSETRGGRNTGELFF; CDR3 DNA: TGCGCCAGCAGCGAAACCCGGGGGGGGCGGAACACCGGGGAGCTGTTTTTT
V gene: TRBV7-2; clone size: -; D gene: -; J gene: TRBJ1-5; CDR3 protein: CASSLDSRDKHF; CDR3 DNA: TGTGCCAGCAGCTTGGACTCCCGGGACAAACATTTT
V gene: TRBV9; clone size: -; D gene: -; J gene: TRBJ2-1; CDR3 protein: CASSQDLREQFF; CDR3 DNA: TGTGCCAGCAGTCAAGACCTCAGGGAGCAGTTCTTC